The 2 T cell receptor beta chains presented below share a single source sample, sequenced in a study of CD8+CD57+ T cells in acquired aplastic anemia. CDR3 and TCR beta VDJ profiling relied on a genomic DNA template. TCRdb called the reads again in MiXCR, with one record for every CDR3 protein. The data contain approximately 380,000 distinct CDR3 sequences, 55% to 70% of them seen just once; the ten biggest clones take up approximately 3.9%. The sequenced material came from sorted CD4+, CD8+, or CD8+CD57+ T cells (not recorded which) from PBMCs. The receptors stem from a human donor in good health, serving as a control.

This chain connects TRBV7-4 to TRBJ1-2; the D gene is possibly TRBD1 (5 bases). Trimming shortened V by 1 base and J by 4 bases, and 10 bases separated the two germline ends. The CDR3 has 14 residues. Looked up from germline, CDR1 is SGHVT and CDR2 is SQSDAQ. As DNA, the CDR3 is TGTGCCAGCAGCTTAGTCAGGGATAGCTATGGCTACACCTTC. Translating it yields CASSLVRDSYGYTF.

This chain joins TRBV12-3 or TRBV12-4 and TRBJ2-1; unclear D gene. The CDR3 runs to 11 residues. With 6 bases removed from V and 10 bases from J, the gap between germline ends came to 10 bases. CDR3 coding DNA: TGTGCCAGCAGCCCGTCTTACGAGCAGTTCTTC. It codes for CASSPSYEQFF.